This TCR beta chain is from a study of blood T cell repertoires in COVID-19. Study summary: The samples span acute and convalescent COVID-19 from the United States, Italy and Spain. Nucleic acid was either cDNA or gDNA, and it came from T cells, B-cell-depleted T cells, or PBMCs.

The cohort comprised adults aged 18 to 89 years residing in about two dozen US areas. As originally analysed: The authors estimated nucleated cell counts from reference gene primer amplification. The protocol was immunoSEQ multiplex PCR, while the TCRdb copy is restricted to in-frame clones and leaves out a portion. The D gene and trimming were derived from the DNA, and the V and J assignments and clone size from that table. The sample consists of about 250,000 clones, over 75% of them appearing once. Sequencing used PBMCs or T cells enriched from blood (not recorded which). The clonotype was recovered from a woman between 35 and 50 years old who had been exposed to COVID-19.

CDR3 sequence (DNA): TGTGCCAGCAGACAGCGGGGCTACACCTTC. Amino acid sequence: CASRQRGYTF. The chain is built from TRBV2 and TRBJ1-2, with unresolved D. The CDR3 length is 10 residues. Trimming removed 6 bases from V and 8 bases from J, with 7 bases in between. The germline V gene encodes CDR1 SNHLY and CDR2 FYNNEI. The full variable domain, rest sourced from reference TRBV2 and TRBJ1-2, is EPEVTQTPSHQVTQMGQEVILRCVPISNHLYFYWYRQILGQKVEFLVSFYNNEISEKSEIFDDQFSVERPDGSNFTLKIRSTKLEDSAMYFCASRQRGYTFGSGTRLTVV.